This T cell receptor (beta chain) came from a study of vaccination and CD4 T cells after COVID-19. About the study: Six males and four females, two of them Hispanic, were enrolled as convalescents. Investigators drew the post-COVID samples a median around 93 days after diagnosis, with a range of 35 to 161. Overlapping spike peptides from SARS-CoV-2, HCoV-NL63, HCoV-OC43 and HCoV-229E served to stimulate the cells.

This clonotype turned up a few times. Its antigen remains unknown. Specified treatment: roughly nine-day PBMC culture with coronavirus spike peptide pools or control peptides (ViraFEST assay). Peptide pool stimulation in ViraFEST expanded antigen-specific T cells, whose TCRs were then sequenced. The CDR3 contains 13 residues. Germline assignment: CDR1 MNHEY and CDR2 SMNVEV (reference sequence). V was clipped by 6 bases and J by 5 bases, with 13 bases between them. Cultured CD4+ T cell DNA underwent sequencing with the Oncomine TCR Beta short-read assay. Each CDR3 protein gets one entry after TCRdb re-called the PCR reads with MiXCR. The repertoire includes more than 15,000 distinct CDR3 sequences, about 54% of them detected once, and about 30% sits in the top ten.

The sample consisted of cultured CD4+ T cells from blood, taken after SARS-CoV-2 vaccination. This rearrangement joins TRBV27 to TRBJ1-2; no clear D. This TCR derives from a human donor with COVID-19. The CDR3 protein is CASSTRGLYGYTF. In DNA, the CDR3 is TGTGCCAGCAGCACCCGAGGTTTATATGGCTACACCTTC.